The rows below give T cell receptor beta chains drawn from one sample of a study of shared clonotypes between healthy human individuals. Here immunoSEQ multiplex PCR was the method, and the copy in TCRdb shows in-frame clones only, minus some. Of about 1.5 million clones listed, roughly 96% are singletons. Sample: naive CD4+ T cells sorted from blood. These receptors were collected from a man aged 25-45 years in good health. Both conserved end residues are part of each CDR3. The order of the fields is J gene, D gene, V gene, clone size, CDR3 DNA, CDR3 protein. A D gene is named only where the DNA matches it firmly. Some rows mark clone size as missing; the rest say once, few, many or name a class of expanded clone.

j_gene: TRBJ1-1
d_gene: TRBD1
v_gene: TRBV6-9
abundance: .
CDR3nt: TGTGCCAGCAGTGAATCCGGGACAGGAGAAGCTTTCTTT
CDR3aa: CASSESGTGEAFF

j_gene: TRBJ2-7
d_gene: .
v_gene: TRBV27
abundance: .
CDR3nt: TGTGCCAGCAGTTGGAATGGCCGCGAGCAGTACTTC
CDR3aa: CASSWNGREQYF

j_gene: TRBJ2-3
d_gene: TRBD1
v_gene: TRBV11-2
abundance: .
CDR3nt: TGTGCCAGCAGCTTAGGAAGGACAGGGGGGAGCACAGATACGCAGTATTTT
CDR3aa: CASSLGRTGGSTDTQYF

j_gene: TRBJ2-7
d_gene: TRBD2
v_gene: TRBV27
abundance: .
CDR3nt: TGTGCCAGCAGTCCAACACCGGGACTAGCGGGAGGTGACGAGCAGTACTTC
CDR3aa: CASSPTPGLAGGDEQYF

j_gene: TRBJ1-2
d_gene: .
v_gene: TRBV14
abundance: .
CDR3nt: TGTGCCAGCAGCCTGAAAATTGGCTATGGCTACACCTTC
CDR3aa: CASSLKIGYGYTF

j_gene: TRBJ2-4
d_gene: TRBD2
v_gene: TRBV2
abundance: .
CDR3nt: TGTGCCAGCAGTGAATGGGGACTAGCGGACGTAGCCAAAAACATTCAGTACTTC
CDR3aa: CASSEWGLADVAKNIQYF

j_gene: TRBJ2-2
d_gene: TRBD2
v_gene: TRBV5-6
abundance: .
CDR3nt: TGTGCCAGCAGCTTGTCTAGCGGGAGGAAAACCGGGGAGCTGTTTTTT
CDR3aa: CASSLSSGRKTGELFF

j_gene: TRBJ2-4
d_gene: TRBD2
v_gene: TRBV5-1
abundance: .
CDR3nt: TGCGCCAGCAGCTTGATTGAAGCGGGAGGCAAAAACATTCAGTACTTC
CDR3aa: CASSLIEAGGKNIQYF

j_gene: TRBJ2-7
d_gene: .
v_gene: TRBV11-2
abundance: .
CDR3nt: TGTGCCAGTCTCTGGGCCCAGTCATCCGAGCAGTACTTC
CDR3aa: CASLWAQSSEQYF

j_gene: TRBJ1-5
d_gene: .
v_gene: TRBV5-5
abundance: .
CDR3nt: TGTGCCAGCAGGTCGGCTGGAGAAGGTCAGCCCCAGCATTTT
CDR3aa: CASRSAGEGQPQHF

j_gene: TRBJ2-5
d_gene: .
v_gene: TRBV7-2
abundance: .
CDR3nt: TGTGCCAGCAGCTTAGGGGGTTTCGAGACCCAGTACTTC
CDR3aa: CASSLGGFETQYF

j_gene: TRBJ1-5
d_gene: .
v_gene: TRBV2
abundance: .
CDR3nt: TGTGCCAGCAGTGTGGGCAGGGAGCAGCCCCAGCATTTT
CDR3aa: CASSVGREQPQHF

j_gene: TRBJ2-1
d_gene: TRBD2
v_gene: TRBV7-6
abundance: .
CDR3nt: TGTGCCAGCAGCTTAGGGCGGGCTAGCGGGATGGATGAGCAGTTCTTC
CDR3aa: CASSLGRASGMDEQFF

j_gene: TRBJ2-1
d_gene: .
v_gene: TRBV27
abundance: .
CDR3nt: TGTGCCAGCAGGACCCAGGGGTGGTCCTACAATGAGCAGTTCTTC
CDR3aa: CASRTQGWSYNEQFF

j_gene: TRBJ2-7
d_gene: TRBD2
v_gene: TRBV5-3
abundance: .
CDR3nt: TGTGCCAGAAGCTTGGAGAGGACTAGCGGGAGGGTGGCCTACGAGCAGTACTTC
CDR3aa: CARSLERTSGRVAYEQYF

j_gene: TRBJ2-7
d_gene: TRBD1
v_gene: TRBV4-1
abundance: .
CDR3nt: TGCGCCAGCAGCCAAGATCGGAGGACAGGGGGCGAGCAGTACTTC
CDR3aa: CASSQDRRTGGEQYF

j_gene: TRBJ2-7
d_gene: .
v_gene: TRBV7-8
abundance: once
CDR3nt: TGTGCCAGCAGTTCCGGGACACTCTCCTACGAGCAGTACTTC
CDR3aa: CASSSGTLSYEQYF

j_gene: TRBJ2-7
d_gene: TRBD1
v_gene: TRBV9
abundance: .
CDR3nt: TGTGCCAGCAGCGGGAGGCCTGGGACAGGGCACTACGAGCAGTACTTC
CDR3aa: CASSGRPGTGHYEQYF

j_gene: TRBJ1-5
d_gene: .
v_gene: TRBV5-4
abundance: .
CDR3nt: TGTGCCAGCAGCTTGGAAGGGGCGCCCCAGCATTTT
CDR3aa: CASSLEGAPQHF

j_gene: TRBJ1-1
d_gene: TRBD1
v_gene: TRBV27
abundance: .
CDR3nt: TGTGCCAGCAGTTTAACGTTCAGGGGGCGAAACACTGAAGCTTTCTTT
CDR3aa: CASSLTFRGRNTEAFF

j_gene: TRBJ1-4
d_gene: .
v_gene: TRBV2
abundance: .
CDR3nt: TGTGCCAGCAGTGAAACTCAACCCGGGAAACTGTTTTTT
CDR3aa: CASSETQPGKLFF

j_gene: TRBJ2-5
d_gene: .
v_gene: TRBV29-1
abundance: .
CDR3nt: TGCAGCGCGGACACGGACCAGTACTTC
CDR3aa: CSADTDQYF

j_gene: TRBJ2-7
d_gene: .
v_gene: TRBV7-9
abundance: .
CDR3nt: TGTGCCAGCAGCTTTGGGGCAGGGGCAGGAGAGCAGTACTTC
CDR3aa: CASSFGAGAGEQYF

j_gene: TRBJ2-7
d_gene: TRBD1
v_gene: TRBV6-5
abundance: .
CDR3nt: TGTGCCAGCGGAACGACAGGGGTGGCGGAGCAGTACTTC
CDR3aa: CASGTTGVAEQYF

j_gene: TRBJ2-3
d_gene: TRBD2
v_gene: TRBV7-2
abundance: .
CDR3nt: TGTGCCAGCAGCTTAAGGCCTAGCGGGACCCCTCTGGATACGCAGTATTTT
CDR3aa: CASSLRPSGTPLDTQYF

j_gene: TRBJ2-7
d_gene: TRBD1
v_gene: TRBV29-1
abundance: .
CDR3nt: TGCAGCGCTACGACAGGGTGGCTGCGAGAGCAGTACTTC
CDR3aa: CSATTGWLREQYF

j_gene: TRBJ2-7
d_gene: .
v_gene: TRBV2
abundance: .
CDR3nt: TGTGCCAGTGGGGCGGGATTCCGGGAGAGGAACGAGCAGTACTTC
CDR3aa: CASGAGFRERNEQYF

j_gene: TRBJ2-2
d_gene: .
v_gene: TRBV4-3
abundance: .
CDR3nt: TGCGCCAGCAGCCAAGAATGGGTTCGTGGCACCGGGGAGCTGTTTTTT
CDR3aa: CASSQEWVRGTGELFF

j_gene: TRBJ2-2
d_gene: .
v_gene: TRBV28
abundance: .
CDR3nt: TGTGCCAGCTGCCCCGGGACAATGGACACCGGGGAGCTGTTTTTT
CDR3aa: CASCPGTMDTGELFF

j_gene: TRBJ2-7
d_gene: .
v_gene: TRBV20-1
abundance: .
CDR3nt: TGCAGTGCTAGAGAGGTTGGCGAGCAGTACTTC
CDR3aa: CSAREVGEQYF

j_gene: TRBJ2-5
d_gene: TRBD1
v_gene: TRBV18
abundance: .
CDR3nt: TGTGCCAGCTCTATATCTGGACAGGGTGCCAAAGAGACCCAGTACTTC
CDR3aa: CASSISGQGAKETQYF

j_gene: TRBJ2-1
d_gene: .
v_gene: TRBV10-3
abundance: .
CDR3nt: TGTGCCATCAGTGCGGCCAGCCACAATGAGCAGTTCTTC
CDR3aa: CAISAASHNEQFF

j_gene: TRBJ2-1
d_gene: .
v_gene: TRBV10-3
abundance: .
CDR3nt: TGTGCCATCAGTGAGTCGTTCGGGGGTTCCTACAATGAGCAGTTCTTC
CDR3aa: CAISESFGGSYNEQFF

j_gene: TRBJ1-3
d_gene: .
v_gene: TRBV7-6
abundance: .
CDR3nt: TGTGCCAGCAGCTTAGCCGGGACAAAGTCGGGAAACACCATATATTTT
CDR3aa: CASSLAGTKSGNTIYF

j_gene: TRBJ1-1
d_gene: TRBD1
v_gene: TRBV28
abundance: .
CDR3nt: TGTGCCAGCAGCGCCGACAGGGTCACTGAAGCTTTCTTT
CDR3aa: CASSADRVTEAFF

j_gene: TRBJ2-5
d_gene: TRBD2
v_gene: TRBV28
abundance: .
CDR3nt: TGTGCCAGCAACCCTTGGGGGGGAGGGCAAGAGACCCAGTACTTC
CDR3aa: CASNPWGGGQETQYF

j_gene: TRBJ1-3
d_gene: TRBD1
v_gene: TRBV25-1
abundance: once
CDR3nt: TGTGCCAGCAGTCCCGGGACAGGGGGAAACACCATATATTTT
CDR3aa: CASSPGTGGNTIYF

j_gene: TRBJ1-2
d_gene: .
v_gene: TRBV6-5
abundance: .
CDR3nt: TGTGCCAGCAGTTACCGGCAGGGACATGGCTACACCTTC
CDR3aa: CASSYRQGHGYTF

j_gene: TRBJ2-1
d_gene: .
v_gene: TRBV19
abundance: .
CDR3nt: TGTGCCAGTAGTGTAGACATCGGACGTAACAATGAGCAGTTCTTC
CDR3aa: CASSVDIGRNNEQFF

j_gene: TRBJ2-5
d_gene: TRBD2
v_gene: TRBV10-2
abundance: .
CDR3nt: TGCGCCAGTCTAGCGGGAGGAGAGACCCAGTACTTC
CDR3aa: CASLAGGETQYF

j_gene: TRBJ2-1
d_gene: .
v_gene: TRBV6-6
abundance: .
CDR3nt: TGTGCCAGCAGTTCGCCGGGGTTTAACAATGAGCAGTTCTTC
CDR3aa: CASSSPGFNNEQFF

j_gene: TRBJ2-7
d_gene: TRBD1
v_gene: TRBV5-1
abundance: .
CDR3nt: TGCGCCAGCTTCCCCGGGACAGGGGGATACGAGCAGTACTTC
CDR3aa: CASFPGTGGYEQYF

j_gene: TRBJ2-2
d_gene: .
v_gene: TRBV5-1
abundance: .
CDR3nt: TGCGCCAGCAGCTTACAGCGGGTTCCGTCCGGGGAGCTGTTTTTT
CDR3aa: CASSLQRVPSGELFF

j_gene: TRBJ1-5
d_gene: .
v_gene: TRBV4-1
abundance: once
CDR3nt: TGCGCCAGCAGCCAAGATTGGCCAGATAGCAATCAGCCCCAGCATTTT
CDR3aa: CASSQDWPDSNQPQHF

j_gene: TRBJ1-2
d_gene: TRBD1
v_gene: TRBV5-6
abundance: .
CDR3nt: TGTGCCAGCAGTCGAGACAGGGGTCGGGGCTACACCTTC
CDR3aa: CASSRDRGRGYTF

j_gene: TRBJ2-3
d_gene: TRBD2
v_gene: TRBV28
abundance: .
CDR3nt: TGTGCCAGCAGTTCGCCTACTGTGCAGCGGGAGGGCCCAGATACGCAGTATTTT
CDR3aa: CASSSPTVQREGPDTQYF

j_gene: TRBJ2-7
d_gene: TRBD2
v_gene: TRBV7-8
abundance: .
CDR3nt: TGTGCCAGCAGCTTAGTTGTGGGACTAGCGGGAGGAGTGGCCTACGAGCAGTACTTC
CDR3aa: CASSLVVGLAGGVAYEQYF

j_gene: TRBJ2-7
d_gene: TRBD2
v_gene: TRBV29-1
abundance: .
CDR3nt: TGCAGCGTTGCGCGACTAGCGAGCTCCTACGAGCAGTACTTC
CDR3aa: CSVARLASSYEQYF

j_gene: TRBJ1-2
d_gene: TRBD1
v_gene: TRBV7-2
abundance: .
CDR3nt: TGTGCCAGCAGCTGGGACAGGGGCTATGGCTACACCTTC
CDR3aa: CASSWDRGYGYTF

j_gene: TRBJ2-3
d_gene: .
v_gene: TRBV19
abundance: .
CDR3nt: TGTGCCAGTAGTATAAGAGGACTCGACTTATCAGATACGCAGTATTTT
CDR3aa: CASSIRGLDLSDTQYF

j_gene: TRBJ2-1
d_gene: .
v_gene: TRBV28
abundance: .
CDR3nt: TGTGCCAGCAGAACAATTCTAGCTGGTGAGCAGTTCTTC
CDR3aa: CASRTILAGEQFF

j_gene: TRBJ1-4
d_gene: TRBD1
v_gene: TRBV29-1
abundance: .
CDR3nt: TGCAGCGTTGAAAGGGACAGGGGTGAGGGAAAACTGTTTTTT
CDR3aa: CSVERDRGEGKLFF

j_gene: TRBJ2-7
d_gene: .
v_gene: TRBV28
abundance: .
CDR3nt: TGTGCCAGCAGTTTAACGGGCTACGAGCAGTACTTC
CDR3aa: CASSLTGYEQYF

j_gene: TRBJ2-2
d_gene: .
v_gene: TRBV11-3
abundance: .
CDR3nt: TGTGCCAGCAGCTCGACAGGCACCGGGGAGCTGTTTTTT
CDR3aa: CASSSTGTGELFF

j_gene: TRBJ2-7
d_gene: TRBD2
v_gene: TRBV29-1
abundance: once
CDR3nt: TGCAGCGCCCTGGCGCGGGGGTCTTCGTCCGAGCAGTACTTC
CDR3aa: CSALARGSSSEQYF

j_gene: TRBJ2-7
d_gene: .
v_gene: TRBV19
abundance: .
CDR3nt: TGTGCCAGTAGTATAGGGACAGCGGACAGTACCTACGAGCAGTACTTC
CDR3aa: CASSIGTADSTYEQYF

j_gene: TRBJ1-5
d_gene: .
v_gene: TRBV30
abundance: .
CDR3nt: TGTGCCTCCTTGGGTAAAGCAACTCAGGCAAGGCCCCAGCATTTT
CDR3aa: CASLGKATQARPQHF

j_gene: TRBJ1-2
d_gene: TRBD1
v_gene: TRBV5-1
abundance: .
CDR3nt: TGCGCCAGCAGCCTGGGTGGGGGACAGAACCTCTATGGCTACACCTTC
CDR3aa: CASSLGGGQNLYGYTF

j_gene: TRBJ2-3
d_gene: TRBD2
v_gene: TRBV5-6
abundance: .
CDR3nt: TGTGCCAGCAGCTATGAGGGAGGGCCTTTTGGTACGCAGTATTTT
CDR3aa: CASSYEGGPFGTQYF

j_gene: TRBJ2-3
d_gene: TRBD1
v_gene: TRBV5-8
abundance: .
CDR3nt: TGTGCCAGCAGCTTAAGGGACAGCTTTGCAGATACGCAGTATTTT
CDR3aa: CASSLRDSFADTQYF